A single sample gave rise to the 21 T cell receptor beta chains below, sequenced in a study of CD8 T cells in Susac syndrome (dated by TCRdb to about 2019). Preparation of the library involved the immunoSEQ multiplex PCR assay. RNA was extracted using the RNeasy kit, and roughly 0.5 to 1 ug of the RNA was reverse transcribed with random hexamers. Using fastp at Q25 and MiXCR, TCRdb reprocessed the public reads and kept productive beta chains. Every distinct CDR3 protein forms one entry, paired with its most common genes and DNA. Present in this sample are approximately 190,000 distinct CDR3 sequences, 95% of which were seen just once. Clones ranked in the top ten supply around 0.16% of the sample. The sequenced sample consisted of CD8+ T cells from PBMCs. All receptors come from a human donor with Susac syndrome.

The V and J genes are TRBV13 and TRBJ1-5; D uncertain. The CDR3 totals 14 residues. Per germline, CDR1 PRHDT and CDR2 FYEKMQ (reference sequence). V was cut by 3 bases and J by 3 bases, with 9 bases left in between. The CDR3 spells CASSFFGTNQPQHF. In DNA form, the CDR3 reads TGTGCCAGCAGCTTTTTTGGTACCAATCAGCCCCAGCATTTT.

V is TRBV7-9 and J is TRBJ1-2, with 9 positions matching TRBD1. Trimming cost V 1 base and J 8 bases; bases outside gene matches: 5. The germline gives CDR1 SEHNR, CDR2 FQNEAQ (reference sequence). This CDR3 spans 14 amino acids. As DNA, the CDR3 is TGTGCCAGCAGCTTAGTGACAGGGGGACTCGGCTACACCTTC. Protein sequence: CASSLVTGGLGYTF.

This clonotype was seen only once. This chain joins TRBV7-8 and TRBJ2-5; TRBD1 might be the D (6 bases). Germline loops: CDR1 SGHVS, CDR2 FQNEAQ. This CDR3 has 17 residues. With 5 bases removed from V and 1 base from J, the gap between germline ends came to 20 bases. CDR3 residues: CASSPSPDSARQETQYF. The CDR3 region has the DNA TGTGCCAGCAGCCCCTCTCCGGACAGCGCCCGCCAAGAGACCCAGTACTTC.

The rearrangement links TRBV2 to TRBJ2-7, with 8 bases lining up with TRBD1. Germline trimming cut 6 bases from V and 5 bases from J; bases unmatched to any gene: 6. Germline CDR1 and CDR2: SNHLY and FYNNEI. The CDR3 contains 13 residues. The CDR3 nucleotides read TGTGCCAGCAGAGACCAACAGGGGGACGAGCAGTACTTC. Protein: CASRDQQGDEQYF.

The chain's CDR3 is CASSLDGAGEQYF. The CDR3 DNA sequence: TGTGCCAGCAGCTTAGATGGGGCTGGCGAGCAGTACTTC. This chain connects TRBV7-6 to TRBJ2-7, with a tentative D call TRBD1 (5 bases). The germline V gene encodes CDR1 SGHVS and CDR2 FNYEAQ. This CDR3 comprises 13 residues. V shed 1 base and J shed 6 bases, with 10 bases lying between them.

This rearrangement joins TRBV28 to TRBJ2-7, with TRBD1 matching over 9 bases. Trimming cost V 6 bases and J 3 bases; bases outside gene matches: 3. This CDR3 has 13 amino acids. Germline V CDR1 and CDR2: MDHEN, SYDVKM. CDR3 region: CASRDRGYYEQYF. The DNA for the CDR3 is TGTGCCAGCAGGGACAGGGGTTACTACGAGCAGTACTTC. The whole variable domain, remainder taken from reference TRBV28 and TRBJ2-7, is DVKVTQSSRYLVKRTGEKVFLECVQDMDHENMFWYRQDPGLGLRLIYFSYDVKMKEKGDIPEGYSVSREKKERFSLILESASTNQTSMYLCASRDRGYYEQYFGPGTRLTVT.

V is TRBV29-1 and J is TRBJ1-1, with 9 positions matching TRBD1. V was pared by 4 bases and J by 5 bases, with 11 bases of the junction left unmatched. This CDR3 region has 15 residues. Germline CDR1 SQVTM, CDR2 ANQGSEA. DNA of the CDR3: TGCAGCGTTGCGGTCCTCTCGGACAGGGGTACTGAAGCTTTCTTT. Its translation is CSVAVLSDRGTEAFF.

CDR3 residues: CASSLFVTRGGHNEQFF. The CDR3 DNA reads TGTGCCAGCAGCTTGTTTGTGACGAGGGGGGGCCACAATGAGCAGTTCTTC. This chain joins TRBV5-6 and TRBJ2-1; a weak D match, TRBD2 (7 bases). CDR1 is SGHDT and CDR2 is YYEEEE in the germline V gene. The CDR3 has 17 amino acids. Trimming took off 1 base at V and 5 bases at J, with 19 bases between the two ends.

CDR3 region: CSVELAGGPKYEQYF. For the CDR3, the DNA is TGCAGCGTGGAACTAGCGGGAGGGCCGAAATACGAGCAGTACTTC. The chain has TRBV29-1 and TRBJ2-7; 13 nucleotides agree with TRBD2. The CDR3 contains 15 residues. In germline, CDR1 is SQVTM, CDR2 ANQGSEA. The J segment lost 4 bases and the V segment lost 6 bases, leaving 9 bases of the junction unmatched.

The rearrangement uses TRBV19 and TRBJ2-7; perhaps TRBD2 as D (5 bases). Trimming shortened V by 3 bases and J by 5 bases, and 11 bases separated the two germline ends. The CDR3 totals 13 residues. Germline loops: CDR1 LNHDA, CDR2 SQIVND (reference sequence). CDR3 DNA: TGTGCCAGTAGTATCGGGGTAACCCACGAGCAGTACTTC. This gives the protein CASSIGVTHEQYF.

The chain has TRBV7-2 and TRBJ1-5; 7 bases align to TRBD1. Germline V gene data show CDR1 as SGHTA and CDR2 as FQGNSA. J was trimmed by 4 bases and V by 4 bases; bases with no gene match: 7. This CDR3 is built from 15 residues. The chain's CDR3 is CASSWGTVLNQPQHF. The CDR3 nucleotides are TGTGCCAGCAGCTGGGGGACAGTACTTAATCAGCCCCAGCATTTT.

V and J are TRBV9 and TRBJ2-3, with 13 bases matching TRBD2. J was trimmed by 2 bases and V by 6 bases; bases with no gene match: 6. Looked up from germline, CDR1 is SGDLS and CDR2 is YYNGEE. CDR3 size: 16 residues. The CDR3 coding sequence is TGTGCCAGCACCGAAGGGACTAGCGGGGACACAGATACGCAGTATTTT. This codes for CASTEGTSGDTDTQYF.

The CDR3 DNA is TGTGCCAGCAGCCCACAGACAGGACCTAACACCGGGGAGCTGTTTTTT. Translated, it gives CASSPQTGPNTGELFF. The rearrangement links TRBV9 to TRBJ2-2, with a possible D match to TRBD1 (6 bases). The ends were cut back, 4 bases at V and 2 bases at J, with 15 bases in the middle. The CDR3 is made up of 16 amino acids. The V gene's germline CDR1 is SGDLS and CDR2 YYNGEE.

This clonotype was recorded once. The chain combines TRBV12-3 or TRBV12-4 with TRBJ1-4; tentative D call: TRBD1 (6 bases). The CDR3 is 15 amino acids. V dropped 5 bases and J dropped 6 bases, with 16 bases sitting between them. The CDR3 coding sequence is TGTGCCAGCAGTGGGGGGCGGGACACCTATGAAAAACTGTTTTTT. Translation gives CASSGGRDTYEKLFF.

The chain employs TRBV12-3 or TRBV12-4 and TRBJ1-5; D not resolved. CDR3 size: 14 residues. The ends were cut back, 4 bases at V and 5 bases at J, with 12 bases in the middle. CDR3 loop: CASSSSRIHQPQHF. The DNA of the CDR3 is TGTGCCAGCAGTTCCAGCCGTATCCATCAGCCCCAGCATTTT.

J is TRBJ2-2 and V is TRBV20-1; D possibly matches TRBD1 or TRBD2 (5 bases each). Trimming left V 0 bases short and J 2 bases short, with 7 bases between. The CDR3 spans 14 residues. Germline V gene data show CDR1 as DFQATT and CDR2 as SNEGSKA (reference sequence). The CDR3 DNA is TGCAGTGCTAGAGAGAGGGGCAACACCGGGGAGCTGTTTTTT. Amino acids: CSARERGNTGELFF.

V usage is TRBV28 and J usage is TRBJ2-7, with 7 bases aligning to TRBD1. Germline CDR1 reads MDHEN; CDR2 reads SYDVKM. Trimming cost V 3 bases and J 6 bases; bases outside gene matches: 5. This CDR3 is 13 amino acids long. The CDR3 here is CASSFSTGVEQYF. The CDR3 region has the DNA TGTGCCAGCAGTTTCTCAACAGGGGTCGAGCAGTACTTC. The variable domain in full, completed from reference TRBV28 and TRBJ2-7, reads DVKVTQSSRYLVKRTGEKVFLECVQDMDHENMFWYRQDPGLGLRLIYFSYDVKMKEKGDIPEGYSVSREKKERFSLILESASTNQTSMYLCASSFSTGVEQYFGPGTRLTVT.

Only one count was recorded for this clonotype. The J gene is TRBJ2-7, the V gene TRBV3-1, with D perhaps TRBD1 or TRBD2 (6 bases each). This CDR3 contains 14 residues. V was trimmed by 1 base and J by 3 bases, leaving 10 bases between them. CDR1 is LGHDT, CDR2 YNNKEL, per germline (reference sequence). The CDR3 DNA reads TGTGCCAGCAGCCAAGGGGGGGCTTTCTACGAGCAGTACTTC. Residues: CASSQGGAFYEQYF.

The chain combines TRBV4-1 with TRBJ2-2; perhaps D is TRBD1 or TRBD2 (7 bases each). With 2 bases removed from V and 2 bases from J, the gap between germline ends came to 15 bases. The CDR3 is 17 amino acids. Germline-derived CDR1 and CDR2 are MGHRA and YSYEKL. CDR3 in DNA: TGCGCCAGCAGCCAACGCTTCAGGGGGGGAAACACCGGGGAGCTGTTTTTT. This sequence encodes CASSQRFRGGNTGELFF.

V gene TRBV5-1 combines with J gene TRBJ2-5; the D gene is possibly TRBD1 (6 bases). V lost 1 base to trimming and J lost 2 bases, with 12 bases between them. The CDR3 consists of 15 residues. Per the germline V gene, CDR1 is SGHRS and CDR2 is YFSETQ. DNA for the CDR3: TGCGCCAGCAGCTTGATGTTGACAGGACAAGAGACCCAGTACTTC. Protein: CASSLMLTGQETQYF.

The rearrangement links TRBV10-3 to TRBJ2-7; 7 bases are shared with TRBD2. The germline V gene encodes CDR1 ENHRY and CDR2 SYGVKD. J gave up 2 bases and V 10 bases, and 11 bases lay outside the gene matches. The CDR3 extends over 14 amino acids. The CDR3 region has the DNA TGTGCCACCGCGTTGAGCGGGACTACCTACGAGCAGTACTTC. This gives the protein CATALSGTTYEQYF.